One and the same sample provided the 11 T cell receptor beta chains below, sequenced in a study of cytomegalovirus exposure and HLA in healthy donors. The PCR was carried out with 60 Vbeta primers and 13 Jbeta primers. The table came from immunoSEQ multiplex PCR; TCRdb's copy has only in-frame clones and leaves some out. This sample has 100,000 to 150,000 clones, with around 77% found just once. Sequencing was done on a sample of PBMCs. All receptors derive from a male donor in good health and CMV-seropositive.

This chain joins TRBV4-1 and TRBJ1-4; tentatively, D is TRBD1 (5 bases). CDR3 size: 14 residues. CDR1 is MGHRA and CDR2 is YSYEKL in the germline V gene. V lost 0 bases to trimming and J lost 7 bases, with 9 bases between them. CDR3 DNA sequence: TGCGCCAGCAGCCAAGACGGGGGGATTGAAAAACTGTTTTTT. The encoded protein is CASSQDGGIEKLFF.

This rearrangement joins TRBV6-6 to TRBJ2-3, with a tentative D call TRBD2 (5 bases). The V gene lost 5 bases and the J gene lost 0 bases, with 15 bases spanning the gap. CDR1 and CDR2 (germline): MNHNY, SVGAGI (reference sequence). The CDR3 spans 16 residues. CDR3 coding DNA: TGTGCCAGCAGTCGGTTAGGAGGCGGTAGCACAGATACGCAGTATTTT. Its translation: CASSRLGGGSTDTQYF.

This clone came up a few times. The chain couples TRBV5-6 to TRBJ2-7, with D unresolved. The CDR3 has 11 residues. Deletions cut 4 bases from V and 0 bases from J, with 2 bases between. The V gene's germline CDR1 is SGHDT and CDR2 YYEEEE. The CDR3 loop reads CASSRSYEQYF. The CDR3 DNA is TGTGCCAGCAGCCGCTCCTACGAGCAGTACTTC.

This chain connects TRBV7-9 to TRBJ1-1, with D maybe TRBD1 (6 bases). The CDR3 covers 15 residues. Germline CDR1 is SEHNR and CDR2 is FQNEAQ (reference sequence). Trimming removed 4 bases from V and 3 bases from J, with 15 bases in between. CDR3 DNA: TGTGCCAGCAGCTCCCCCGGGGGGGCACACACTGAAGCTTTCTTT. Translated, it gives CASSSPGGAHTEAFF.

The V gene is TRBV9, the J gene TRBJ2-2; D is perhaps TRBD2 (6 bases). V lost 4 bases and J lost 4, with 11 bases in between. The CDR3 runs to 14 residues. Germline V gives CDR1 SGDLS, CDR2 YYNGEE. The CDR3: CASSPPGSTGELFF. Written as DNA, the CDR3 is TGTGCCAGCAGCCCCCCCGGGAGCACCGGGGAGCTGTTTTTT.

The rearrangement uses TRBV18 and TRBJ2-5; TRBD2 agrees at 12 bases. Germline-derived CDR1 and CDR2 are KGHSH and LQKENI. The CDR3 has 16 residues. The V gene end was trimmed by 1 base and the J gene end by 5 bases; junction bases not matched to a gene: 5. CDR3 nucleotide sequence: TGTGCCAGCTCACCACGACTAGCGGGAGCGGGGGAGACCCAGTACTTC. Amino acid sequence: CASSPRLAGAGETQYF.

V gene TRBV5-6 combines with J gene TRBJ2-7; the match to TRBD2 covers 9 bases. Germline loops: CDR1 SGHDT, CDR2 YYEEEE. The V and J ends lost 4 bases and 6 bases, in that order; junction bases with no gene match: 11. The CDR3 totals 15 residues. The CDR3 is CASSHRRLAGREQYF. The CDR3 DNA reads as TGTGCCAGCAGCCACCGGAGGCTAGCGGGACGCGAGCAGTACTTC.

Only a few counts were recorded for this clone. Germline and junction disagree at one end, which may indicate a read error. The rearrangement links TRBV7-9 to TRBJ2-5; the match to TRBD2 covers 11 bases. Germline-derived CDR1 and CDR2 are SEHNR and FQNEAQ (reference sequence). The CDR3 length is 14 residues. The DNA of the CDR3 is TGTTCCAGCAGCTCCGGACTAGCGGGAGAGACCCAGTACTTC. Encoded protein: CSSSSGLAGETQYF.

The gene calls are TRBV27 and TRBJ1-6; tentatively, D is TRBD1 (6 bases). V was shortened by 6 bases and J by 4 bases, with 16 bases between the two germline ends. In germline, CDR1 is MNHEY, CDR2 SMNVEV (reference sequence). There are 16 residues in the CDR3. CDR3 sequence reads: CASRIKFGQYNSPLHF. The DNA of the CDR3 is TGTGCCAGCAGAATTAAATTCGGACAGTATAATTCACCCCTCCACTTT.

The CDR3 nucleotides read TGCAGCGTCCGGGACAGCATGAACACTGAAGCTTTCTTT. Translation gives CSVRDSMNTEAFF. The chain combines TRBV29-1 with TRBJ1-1; TRBD1 aligns across 7 bases. There are 13 residues in the CDR3. Trimming cost V 6 bases and J 0 bases; bases outside gene matches: 4. Germline V gene lookup returns CDR1 SQVTM and CDR2 ANQGSEA.

This rearrangement joins TRBV28 to TRBJ2-5, with TRBD1 matching 9 bases. The J call may not be correct, given that the DNA end is closer to TRBJ2-7. CDR3 length: 16 residues. From germline, CDR1 is MDHEN and CDR2 SYDVKM. The CDR3 here is CASSLSRTGVAYEQYF. The CDR3 region has the DNA TGTGCCAGCAGTCTAAGCAGGACAGGGGTCGCCTACGAGCAGTACTTC.